This T cell receptor beta chain was recovered during a study of Graves' ophthalmopathy and Graves' hyperthyroidism. The CDR3 sequence is 16 residues long. The germline gives CDR1 GTSNPN, CDR2 SVGIG (reference sequence). The ends were cut back, 0 bases at V and 12 bases at J, with 24 bases in the middle. The table lists this clonotype with many counts. Amplification of the TCR beta CDR3 regions used RNA transcripts (as template). The first round was an RT-PCR with HTBI primers, and the second round was a multiplex PCR. Via MiXCR, TCRdb re-called the multiplex PCR reads, giving one row per CDR3 protein. This sample has a few hundred thousand distinct CDR3 sequences, with about 22% found just once.

This chain joins TRBV30 and TRBJ2-1; possibly TRBD1 for D (7 bases). The sequence derives from a woman in her forties or fifties with Graves' ophthalmopathy. The specimen was peripheral blood. CDR3 coding DNA: TGTGCCTGGAGTGTACGAGGGGGCAGGGAGGACTCTCGGCAGTTCTTC. Encoded protein: CAWSVRGGREDSRQFF.